This entry lists 10 T cell receptor beta chains sequenced from one sample in a study of PD-1 blockade in mismatch repair-deficient tumors. This table comes from immunoSEQ multiplex PCR, and its TCRdb copy is limited to in-frame clones, with some not included. This sample yields around 100,000 clones, of which about four fifths are seen a single time; 6.3% belongs to the top ten. Source: peripheral blood, taken 35 to 37 weeks after starting pembrolizumab. The receptors were gathered from an adult with mismatch repair-deficient cancer.

V and J are TRBV19 and TRBJ2-2; D might be TRBD2 (6 bases). V was trimmed by 6 bases and J by 3 bases, leaving 11 bases between them. There are 14 residues in the CDR3. From germline, CDR1 is LNHDA and CDR2 SQIVND (reference sequence). DNA for the CDR3: TGTGCCAGTAGACCAGCGGGCTACACCGGGGAGCTGTTTTTT. This translates into CASRPAGYTGELFF.

The chain couples TRBV7-2 to TRBJ2-7, with D possibly matching TRBD1 (5 bases). Germline V gene lookup returns CDR1 SGHTA and CDR2 FQGNSA. This CDR3 is built from 14 residues. Deletions cut 1 base from V and 1 base from J, with 8 bases between. CDR3 coding DNA: TGTGCCAGCAGCTTAGTGGCAGGGTCCTACGAGCAGTACTTC. Its translation is CASSLVAGSYEQYF.

This clone has only a few counts. The chain links TRBV4-1 to TRBJ2-5, with a weak D call TRBD1 (5 bases). This CDR3 has 13 amino acids. CDR1 is MGHRA, CDR2 YSYEKL, per germline. V gave up 9 bases and J gave up 4 bases, with 15 bases separating them. CDR3 in DNA: TGCGCCAGTAAATCAGGGTTTGGAGAGACCCAGTACTTC. This gives the protein CASKSGFGETQYF.

This clone was detected a few times. This chain connects TRBV19 to TRBJ2-5; weak D call: TRBD2 (7 bases). Germline-derived CDR1 and CDR2 are LNHDA and SQIVND (reference sequence). Deletions cut 9 bases from V and 5 bases from J, with 19 bases between. The CDR3 is 14 amino acids. CDR3 sequence: CASEQGGSGETQYF. Written as DNA, the CDR3 is TGTGCCAGCGAACAGGGCGGGAGCGGGGAGACCCAGTACTTC.

With regard to this clone: The junction does not match germline at one end; this may be a read error. V is TRBV5-4 and J is TRBJ2-3; D may be TRBD2 (7 bases). This CDR3 is built from 12 residues. Germline V gene sequence: CDR1 SGHNT, CDR2 YYREEE (reference sequence). CDR3 nucleotide sequence: TGTGCCAGCAGCTTGGATCGGGGGGCAAGGGATTTT. Its translation is CASSLDRGARDF.

The J gene is TRBJ2-7, the V gene TRBV11-3, with 10 bases that match TRBD1. CDR3 length equals 15 residues. The V segment lost 4 bases and the J segment 4 bases; nucleotides outside the gene matches: 7. CDR1 is SGHNT, CDR2 YENEEA, per germline. The CDR3 is CASSSSGTGVYEQYF. The CDR3 bases are TGTGCCAGCAGCTCGTCCGGGACAGGGGTTTACGAGCAGTACTTC.

The chain recombines TRBV29-1 with TRBJ2-7; 8 nucleotides align to TRBD1. J lost 6 bases, V lost 0 bases, and 7 bases had no gene match. This CDR3 is 14 amino acids long. CDR1 is SQVTM and CDR2 is ANQGSEA in the germline V gene. The CDR3 nucleotides read TGCAGCGTTGAAGATCGAGGACAGGGTGGCGAGCAGTACTTC. Residues: CSVEDRGQGGEQYF.

The rearrangement links TRBV19 to TRBJ2-7, with D possibly TRBD1 on 5 matching bases. Trimming removed 7 bases at V and 3 bases at J, with 10 bases between. This CDR3 is built from 12 residues. Germline V gene lookup returns CDR1 LNHDA and CDR2 SQIVND (reference sequence). CDR3 DNA: TGTGCCAGTAAGGGGCCGGGCTACGAGCAGTACTTC. The encoded protein is CASKGPGYEQYF.

The rearrangement joins TRBV5-1 to TRBJ2-1; tentative D call: TRBD2 (5 bases). V lost 1 base and J lost 6, with 8 bases in between. CDR3 length: 13 residues. CDR1 is SGHRS and CDR2 is YFSETQ in the germline V gene. The CDR3 spells CASSLIGSNEQFF. CDR3 DNA sequence: TGCGCCAGCAGCTTGATAGGGAGCAATGAGCAGTTCTTC.

The chain couples TRBV7-3 to TRBJ2-1; perhaps TRBD2 as D (7 bases). Trimming cost V 5 bases and J 9 bases, with 20 bases left between them. The CDR3 is 15 amino acids. CDR1 SGHTA and CDR2 FQGTGA come from the germline V gene. CDR3 sequence: CASSPIWAGAGEQFF. The DNA of the CDR3 is TGTGCCAGCAGCCCGATATGGGCGGGGGCAGGTGAGCAGTTCTTC.